This TCR beta chain derives from a study of molecular identifiers for immune sequencing clone quantification. Germline CDR1 and CDR2: MDHEN and SYDVKM. This CDR3 contains 18 residues. With 8 bases clipped from V and 5 bases from J, the junction kept 18 bases outside the gene matches. TCRdb independently ran MiXCR on the PCR reads; one entry per CDR3 protein. The repertoire holds about 320,000 distinct CDR3 sequences, with about 22% as singletons. This clonotype showed up just a few times. Sorting recovered naive CD8 T cells on a CD8+CD4-CCR7+CD45RA+ profile. The sample was naive CD8+ T cells from blood, with Jurkat cell RNA spiked in. Subset reported: FACS-sorted CD8+CD4-CCR7+CD45RA+ naive T cells. The chain carries TRBV28 and TRBJ2-1; 10 bases line up with TRBD2. The TCR comes from a human donor in good health. Some libraries in this study had Jurkat cell RNA spiked in. The CDR3 region is CASLPDTGTSAINNEQFF. CDR3 coding DNA: TGTGCCAGCCTACCCGACACCGGGACTAGCGCCATTAACAATGAGCAGTTCTTC.